These T cell receptor beta chains were read from a single sample in a study of beta chain features in type 1 diabetes. Some clones are missing from TCRdb's copy, which holds only in-frame ones; the method was immunoSEQ multiplex PCR. The sample lists around 340,000 clones, approximately 9.7% occurring once. Sequencing was done on a sample of central memory CD4+ T cells from blood. The receptors come from a man aged 30-40 years with type 1 diabetes. Each CDR3 is given with its conserved first and last residue. The D gene is left open where the match is weak. Only part of the rows carry a size: once, few, many, or a class if the clone is expanded.

V	J	size	D	DNA	CDR3
TRBV7-9	TRBJ2-5	few	NA	TGTGCCAGCAGCAAACAGGGACAAGAGACCCAGTACTTC	CASSKQGQETQYF
TRBV6-6	TRBJ1-4	few	NA	TGTGCCAGCAGTCAACGGGGAGGGACTAATGAAAAACTGTTTTTT	CASSQRGGTNEKLFF
TRBV2	TRBJ2-7	few	NA	TGTGCCAGCAGTGAAAGGGAGTCGACGCACGAGCAGTACTTC	CASSERESTHEQYF
TRBV11-2	TRBJ1-1	few	NA	TGTGCCAGCAGCTCAGACAGTTCAGGCACTGAAGCTTTCTTT	CASSSDSSGTEAFF
TRBV5-1	TRBJ2-3	few	TRBD1	TGCGCCAGCAGACCTCAGGGGGATAGCACAGATACGCAGTATTTT	CASRPQGDSTDTQYF
TRBV29-1	TRBJ2-5	few	NA	TGCAGCGTAGGAGGGGGGGCCCCCGGGACCCAGTACTTC	CSVGGGAPGTQYF
TRBV6-5	TRBJ2-2	NA	NA	TGTGCCAGCTGCCGGGGCCCGGACACCGGGGAGCTGTTTTTT	CASCRGPDTGELFF
TRBV10-1	TRBJ2-1	few	NA	TGCGCCAGCAGTGAAAACTTTTACAACAAGCAGTTCTTC	CASSENFYNKQFF
TRBV6-5	TRBJ2-7	few	TRBD2	TGTGCCAGCAGTTACGGGAGGGGCGAGCAGTACTTC	CASSYGRGEQYF
TRBV30	TRBJ1-6	NA	NA	TGTGCCTGGAGTGCTCTTGGGTCCTATAATTCACCCCTCCACTTT	CAWSALGSYNSPLHF
TRBV15	TRBJ2-7	NA	TRBD2	TGTGCCACCAGCAGATCTAGCGGGGGGGCCTACGAGCAGTACTTC	CATSRSSGGAYEQYF
TRBV11-2	TRBJ2-5	few	NA	TGTGCCAGCAGCTTAGAGCCCGGGGCAGGTGGAGAGACCCAGTACTTC	CASSLEPGAGGETQYF
TRBV6-6	TRBJ2-1	NA	NA	TGTGCCAGCAGTTACTCACGGATTTACAATGAGCAGTTCTTC	CASSYSRIYNEQFF
TRBV18	TRBJ2-1	NA	TRBD1	TGTGCCAGCTCAGAAAACAGGGGAGACAATGAGCAGTTCTTC	CASSENRGDNEQFF
TRBV5-1	TRBJ1-1	NA	NA	TGCGCCAGCAGCTTGGGAGCGGGGGCCTTGAATGAAGCTTTCTTT	CASSLGAGALNEAFF
TRBV27	TRBJ2-1	few	NA	TGTGCCAGCAGTTTCCGCTCTTTCGTGGAAGCTAGGGCCGATAACAATGAGCAGTTCTTC	CASSFRSFVEARADNNEQFF
TRBV5-4	TRBJ2-5	few	NA	TGTGCCAGCAGCTGGGAGGAGACCCAGTACTTC	CASSWEETQYF
TRBV7-2	TRBJ1-2	NA	NA	TGTGCCAGCAGCTTAGCGGTTAGCTATGGCTACACCTTC	CASSLAVSYGYTF
TRBV2	TRBJ2-1	many	NA	TGTGCCAGCAGAGGGAATGACGGGAGCTCCTACAATGAGCAGTTCTTC	CASRGNDGSSYNEQFF
TRBV5-5	TRBJ1-6	few	TRBD1	TGTGCCAGCAGCGGGGACAGCCTGAGTTGGGCCCTCCACTTT	CASSGDSLSWALHF
TRBV7-2	TRBJ1-6	NA	NA	TGTGCCAGCAGCTTGAGGGACAAAACCCTCCACTTT	CASSLRDKTLHF
TRBV2	TRBJ2-5	few	NA	TGTGCCAGCAGTTACAAAGAGGAGACCCAGTACTTC	CASSYKEETQYF
TRBV13	TRBJ2-2	few	NA	TGTGCCAGCAGCTTAGACGTCACAGGGACGAACACCGGGGAGCTGTTTTTT	CASSLDVTGTNTGELFF
TRBV29-1	TRBJ2-3	many	NA	TGCAGCGGAAGGGGGGGAACAGATACGCAGTATTTT	CSGRGGTDTQYF
TRBV15	TRBJ1-2	NA	NA	TGTGCCACCAGCAGAGACGGTTCCTATGGCTACACCTTC	CATSRDGSYGYTF
TRBV29-1	TRBJ2-7	few	TRBD1	TGCAGCGTTGAGAAGACAGGGGGGGTCTACGAGCAGTACTTC	CSVEKTGGVYEQYF
TRBV5-1	TRBJ2-6	NA	TRBD1	TGCGCCAGCAGCCTACAGGGGACTGGGGCCAACGTCCTGACTTTC	CASSLQGTGANVLTF
TRBV7-9	TRBJ2-7	many	NA	TGTGCCAGCAGCTTACAGGGGAACTCCTACGAGCAGTACTTC	CASSLQGNSYEQYF
TRBV25-1	TRBJ1-1	few	TRBD1	TGTGCCAGCAGTGGACCGGGACAGGGGGTGTGGGACACTGAAGCTTTCTTT	CASSGPGQGVWDTEAFF
TRBV6-6	TRBJ2-6	NA	NA	TGTGCCAGCAGTTATCGGGCGGGGGCCAACGTCCTGACTTTC	CASSYRAGANVLTF
TRBV11-2	TRBJ2-5	few	NA	TGTGCCAGCAGCTTAGTTAGAGAGACCCAGTACTTC	CASSLVRETQYF
TRBV7-2	TRBJ2-3	NA	TRBD2	TGTGCCAGCAGCCTAAGAGCGGGGGGAGCCACAGATACGCAGTATTTT	CASSLRAGGATDTQYF
TRBV28	TRBJ1-1	NA	TRBD1	TGTGCCAGCAGTGCTCCGGGACAGAAGATGAACACTGAAGCTTTCTTT	CASSAPGQKMNTEAFF
TRBV7-8	TRBJ2-7	NA	TRBD2	TGTGCCAGCAGCTCCAGGCCGGGACTAGGGTACGAGCAGTACTTC	CASSSRPGLGYEQYF
TRBV4-3	TRBJ2-5	few	TRBD2	TGCGCCAGCAGCCCAGGACTAGCTGAGACCCAGTACTTC	CASSPGLAETQYF
TRBV30	TRBJ2-1	few	TRBD2	TGTGCCTGGAGTCGACCCGGGACTAGCGTGGATGAGCAGTTCTTC	CAWSRPGTSVDEQFF
TRBV2	TRBJ2-3	many	NA	TGTGCCAGCACCAGAATGGGGCAGTACACAGATACGCAGTATTTT	CASTRMGQYTDTQYF
TRBV4-3	TRBJ2-1	NA	TRBD2	TGCGCCAGCAGCCAAGATGGGTCTAGCGGGGTTTTGCATGAGCAGTTCTTC	CASSQDGSSGVLHEQFF
TRBV30	TRBJ1-4	few	TRBD1	TGTGCCTGGGCGAAGGGGGCGGATGAAAAACTGTTTTTT	CAWAKGADEKLFF
TRBV20-1	TRBJ2-1	NA	NA	TGCAGTGCCAGCGCGGGGGCATTATTCTTC	CSASAGALFF
TRBV5-4	TRBJ1-6	few	NA	TGTGCCAGCAGCCTTGACAGAAATAATTCACCCCTCCACTTT	CASSLDRNNSPLHF
TRBV9	TRBJ2-3	NA	TRBD2	TGTGCCAGCAGCGGCTTAGCGGGGGGGCCAGATACGCAGTATTTT	CASSGLAGGPDTQYF
TRBV4-3	TRBJ1-2	many	TRBD1	TGCGCCAGCAGCCGCGAATGGGGGACAGCCGCCTATGGCTACACCTTC	CASSREWGTAAYGYTF
TRBV7-9	TRBJ1-6	NA	NA	TGTGCCAGCAGCTCTATTCAAACTAGTTCACCCCTCCACTTT	CASSSIQTSSPLHF
TRBV19	TRBJ2-1	few	TRBD1	TGTGCCAGTACCGGCGAGGGGGCCGTGGGTGAGCAGTTCTTC	CASTGEGAVGEQFF